This TCR beta chain stems from a study of beta chain features in type 1 diabetes. Regarding the study as a whole: Shortening of TCRB CDR3s, moderate but significant, appeared in all four CD4+ subsets of Type 1 diabetes patients.

This clone was detected a few times. Its antigen is not known. The sequenced template was cDNA made from the entire isolated RNA. Method: immunoSEQ multiplex PCR; TCRdb's copy keeps in-frame clones and lacks some. The sample has about 300,000 clones; roughly 14% are singletons. This CDR3 region has 13 residues. Germline V gene data show CDR1 as SGHAT and CDR2 as FQNNGV. V was pared by 7 bases and J by 3 bases, with 13 bases between. The TCR comes from a woman between 18 and 29 years old with type 1 diabetes. This chain joins TRBV11-2 and TRBJ2-7, with a weak D call TRBD2 (5 bases). The material sequenced was naive CD4+ T cells from blood. In nucleotides, the CDR3 is TGTGCCAGCACCTGGAACGGGGACTACGAGCAGTACGTC. Its protein product is CASTWNGDYEQYV.